This T cell receptor beta chain was recovered during a study of T cells in Graves' hyperthyroidism and ophthalmopathy. For this clonotype: Its specificity is unknown.

The CDR3 extends over 14 amino acids. CDR1 and CDR2 (germline): SGDLS, YYNGEE. Trimming removed 2 bases from V and 4 bases from J; junction bases left unmatched: 5. Researchers amplified the TCR beta CDR3 regions from RNA transcripts. During a first-round RT-PCR of the TCR CDR3, the HTBI primer set was used. TCRdb called the multiplex PCR reads again in MiXCR, with one record for every CDR3 protein. The table has around 400,000 distinct CDR3 sequences, around 13% seen once. Study conclusions and caveats: Most thyroid clonotypes that were expanded above 0.001 also turned up in blood.

V usage is TRBV9 and J usage is TRBJ1-2; TRBD1 aligns across 7 bases. The TCR comes from a woman younger than 30 with Graves' hyperthyroidism. Sample: blood. The CDR3 loop is CASSVQGGFYGYTF. The CDR3 DNA is TGTGCCAGCAGCGTCCAGGGGGGATTCTATGGCTACACCTTC.